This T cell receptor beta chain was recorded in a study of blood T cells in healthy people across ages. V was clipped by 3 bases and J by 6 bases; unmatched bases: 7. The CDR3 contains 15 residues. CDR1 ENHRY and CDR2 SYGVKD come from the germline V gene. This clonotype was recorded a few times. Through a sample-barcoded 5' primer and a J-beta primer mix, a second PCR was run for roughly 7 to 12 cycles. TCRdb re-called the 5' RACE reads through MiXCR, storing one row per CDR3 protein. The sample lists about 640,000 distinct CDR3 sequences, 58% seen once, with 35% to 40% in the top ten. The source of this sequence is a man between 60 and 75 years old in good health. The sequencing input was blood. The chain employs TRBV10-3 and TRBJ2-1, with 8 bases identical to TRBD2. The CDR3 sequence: CAISDNGRGVNEQFF. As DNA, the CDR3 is TGTGCCATCAGTGATAATGGGCGGGGGGTCAATGAGCAGTTCTTC.